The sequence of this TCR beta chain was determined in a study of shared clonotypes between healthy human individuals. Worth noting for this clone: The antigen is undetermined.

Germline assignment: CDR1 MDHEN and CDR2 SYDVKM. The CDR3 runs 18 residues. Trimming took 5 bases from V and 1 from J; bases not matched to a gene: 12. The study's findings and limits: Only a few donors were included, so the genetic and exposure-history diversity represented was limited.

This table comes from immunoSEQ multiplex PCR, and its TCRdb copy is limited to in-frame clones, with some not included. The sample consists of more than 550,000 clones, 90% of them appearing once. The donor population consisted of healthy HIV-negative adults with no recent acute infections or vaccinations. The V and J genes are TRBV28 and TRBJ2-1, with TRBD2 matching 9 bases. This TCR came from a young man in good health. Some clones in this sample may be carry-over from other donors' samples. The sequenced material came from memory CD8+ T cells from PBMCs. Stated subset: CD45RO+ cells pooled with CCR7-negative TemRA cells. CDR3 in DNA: TGTGCCAGCAGTCACCATCTAGCGGGACTCTGGTCCTACAATGAGCAGTTCTTC. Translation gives CASSHHLAGLWSYNEQFF.